This T cell receptor beta chain was sequenced during a study of shared clonotypes between healthy human individuals. Whole-study context: The study used three CD4 naive, three CD4 memory, two CD8 naive and one CD8 memory plate per donor.

Measured with immunoSEQ multiplex PCR; TCRdb has only the in-frame clones, and not every one. This table has approximately 100,000 clones, around 68% appearing once. This clone has more than one count but fewer than ten. Other DNA sequences of this sample code for an identical CDR3. Trimming took off 6 bases at V and 1 base at J, with 13 bases between the two ends. The CDR3 runs 14 residues. Germline V gives CDR1 MNHEY, CDR2 SMNVEV (reference sequence). The sequencing sample was made of memory CD8+ T cells sorted from blood. The sample's subset: CD45RO+ cells pooled with CCR7-negative TemRA cells. The source of this sequence is a woman aged 30 to 39 in good health. This sequence joins TRBV27 and TRBJ2-7; no reliable D call. The CDR3 region is CASSPTGSSYEQYF. CDR3 bases: TGTGCCAGCAGCCCTACCGGGTCTTCCTACGAGCAGTACTTC.